The clone carrying this T cell receptor beta chain is labeled medium-sized. This entry belongs to a study of blood T cell repertoires in COVID-19. Study-wide background: PBMCs, B-cell-depleted T cells, or T cells were the source of the cDNA or gDNA that made up the material.

In the authors' workflow: Estimated nucleated cell counts came from reference gene primer amplification. Sequenced by immunoSEQ multiplex PCR; TCRdb stores in-frame clones only, minus some. V and J calls and clone size are as listed in that table; D and trimming were resolved from the DNA. This sample has about 200,000 clones, with roughly 86% found just once. The TCR comes from a man between 18 and 35 years old with active or convalescent COVID-19. The sample consisted of peripheral blood.

CDR3 nucleotide sequence: TGTGCCAGCAGTGCTAGCGGGAGCTCTGGGGCCAACGTCCTGACTTTC. It yields the protein CASSASGSSGANVLTF. V usage is TRBV6-4 and J usage is TRBJ2-6; 10 nucleotides align to TRBD2. Trimming cost V 4 bases and J 0 bases; bases outside gene matches: 0. Per germline, CDR1 MRHNA and CDR2 SNTAGT. The CDR3 is 16 residues long.